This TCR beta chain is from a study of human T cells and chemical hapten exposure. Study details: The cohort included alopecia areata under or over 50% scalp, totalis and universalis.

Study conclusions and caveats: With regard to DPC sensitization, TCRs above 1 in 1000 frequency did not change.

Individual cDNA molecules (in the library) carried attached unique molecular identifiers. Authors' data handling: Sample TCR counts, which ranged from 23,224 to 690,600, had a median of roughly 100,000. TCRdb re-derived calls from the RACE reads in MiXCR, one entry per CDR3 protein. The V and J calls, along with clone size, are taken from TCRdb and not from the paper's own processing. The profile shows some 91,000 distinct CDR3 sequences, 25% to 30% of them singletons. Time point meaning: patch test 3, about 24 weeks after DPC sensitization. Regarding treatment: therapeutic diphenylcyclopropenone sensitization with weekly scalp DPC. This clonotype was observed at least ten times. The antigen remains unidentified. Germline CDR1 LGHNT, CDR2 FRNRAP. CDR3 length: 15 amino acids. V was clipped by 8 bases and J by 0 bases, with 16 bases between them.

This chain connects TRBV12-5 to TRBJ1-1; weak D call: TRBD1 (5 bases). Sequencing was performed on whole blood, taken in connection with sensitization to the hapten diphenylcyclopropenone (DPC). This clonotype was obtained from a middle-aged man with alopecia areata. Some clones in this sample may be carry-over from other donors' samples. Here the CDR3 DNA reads TGTGCTAGTTCATTTAGTGGGGGAATGAACACTGAAGCTTTCTTT. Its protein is CASSFSGGMNTEAFF.